Detailed here is one T cell receptor beta chain. Its cognate antigen is unknown. The entry originates in a study of cytomegalovirus exposure and HLA in healthy donors. Regarding the study as a whole: The study designated 150 or so TCR beta chains cytomegalovirus-associated. One later analysis, an examination of the 120 or so validation repertoires, found that first-cohort TCR clusters tended to co-occur in them. In vitro experiments confirmed that a few CMV-associated chains were specific for CMV antigens. Reported performance of the classifier showed diagnosis of cytomegalovirus status with high specificity and sensitivity.

Using immunoSEQ multiplex PCR, the repertoire was profiled, and TCRdb retains in-frame clones only, with some absent. The data hold about 130,000 clones, with 75% to 90% observed a single time. The germline CDR1 and CDR2 sequences are SGHVS and FQNEAQ. There are 14 residues in the CDR3. V lost 2 bases and J 7 bases, leaving 9 bases between the germline ends. This sequence joins TRBV7-8 and TRBJ1-6; D may be TRBD1 (6 bases). Source material: PBMCs. The sequence was obtained from a woman aged 25 to 45 in good health and CMV-seropositive. The CDR3, as DNA: TGTGCCAGCAGCTTATTGGGGGCGAATTCACCCCTCCACTTT. Translated: CASSLLGANSPLHF.